This TCR beta chain is from a study of T cell clonotyping in hematopoietic cell transplantation. Concerning this clone: Its antigen is undetermined.

Unmatched junction bases numbered 5, after V lost 2 bases and J lost 2 bases. CDR1 and CDR2 from the germline V gene are SGHTA and FQGTGA. The CDR3 spans 15 residues. Sequenced by immunoSEQ multiplex PCR; TCRdb stores in-frame clones only, minus some. The sample contains about 3,100 clones, about 59% of which appear only once. Study results and limitations: Pathologically expanded recipient clonotypes increased progressively from day 30 to day 180 as diversity fell.

The gene calls are TRBV7-3 and TRBJ2-7, with 8 bases lining up with TRBD2. The sequence came from a female patient aged 30-39 years who had an allogeneic stem cell transplant, so T cells may come from the graft donor. Some clones in this sample may be carry-over from other donors' samples. This sample comprised peripheral blood mononuclear cells, obtained 30 days after allogeneic stem cell transplant. CDR3 loop: CASSLYPGGAYEQYF. As DNA, the CDR3 is TGTGCCAGCAGCTTATATCCCGGGGGGGCCTACGAGCAGTACTTC.